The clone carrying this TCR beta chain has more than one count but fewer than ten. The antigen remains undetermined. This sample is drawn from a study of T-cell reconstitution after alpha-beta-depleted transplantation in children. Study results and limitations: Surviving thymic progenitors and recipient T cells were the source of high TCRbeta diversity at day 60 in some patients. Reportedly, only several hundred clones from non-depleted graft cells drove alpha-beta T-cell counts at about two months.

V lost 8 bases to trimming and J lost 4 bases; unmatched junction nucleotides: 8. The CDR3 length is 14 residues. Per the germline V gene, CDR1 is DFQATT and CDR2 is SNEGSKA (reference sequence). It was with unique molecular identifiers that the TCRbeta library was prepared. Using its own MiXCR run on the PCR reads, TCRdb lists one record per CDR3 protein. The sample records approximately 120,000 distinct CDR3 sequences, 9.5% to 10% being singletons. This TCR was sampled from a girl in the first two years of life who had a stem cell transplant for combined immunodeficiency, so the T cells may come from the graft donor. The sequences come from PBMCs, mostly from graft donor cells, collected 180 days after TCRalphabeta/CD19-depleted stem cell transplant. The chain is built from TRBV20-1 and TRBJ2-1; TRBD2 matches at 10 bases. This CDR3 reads CSSSSGREYNEQFF. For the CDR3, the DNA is TGCAGTTCTTCTAGCGGGAGAGAGTACAATGAGCAGTTCTTC.